The subject of this entry is one T cell receptor (beta chain). The target antigen is unknown. These data belong to a study of T cell responses to AZD1222 COVID-19 vaccine. Findings of the study overall: Sampling that yielded the repertoires occurred only after the peak T cell response. Compared with day 0, the breadth and depth of the Spike-specific TCR repertoire rose significantly after two doses of AZD1222. Of spike-specific TCRs, nearly half reportedly target regions left unmutated in variants. Across the whole spike, CD4 TCRs peaked at regions 160-218 and 743-854.

The table came from immunoSEQ multiplex PCR; TCRdb's copy has only in-frame clones and leaves some out. This table has tens of thousands of clones, roughly 84% appearing once. The source is an adult who received the AZD1222 COVID-19 vaccine. The specimen comprised peripheral blood, sampled 28 days after the second AZD1222 dose.

CDR3 sequence: CASSPRGRGGLEKLFF. The CDR3 region has the DNA TGTGCCAGCTCACCACGGGGTCGGGGTGGGTTGGAAAAACTGTTTTTT. The genes are TRBV18 and TRBJ1-4; the D is unclear. CDR3 length equals 16 residues. V lost 1 base, J lost 8 bases, and 17 bases lay in between. The germline V gene has CDR1 KGHSH and CDR2 LQKENI. Full variable domain (remainder filled in from reference TRBV18 and TRBJ1-4): NAGVMQNPRHLVRRRGQEARLRCSPMKGHSHVYWYRQLPEEGLKFMVYLQKENIIDESGMPKERFSAEFPKEGPSILRIQQVVRGDSAAYFCASSPRGRGGLEKLFFGSGTQLSVL.